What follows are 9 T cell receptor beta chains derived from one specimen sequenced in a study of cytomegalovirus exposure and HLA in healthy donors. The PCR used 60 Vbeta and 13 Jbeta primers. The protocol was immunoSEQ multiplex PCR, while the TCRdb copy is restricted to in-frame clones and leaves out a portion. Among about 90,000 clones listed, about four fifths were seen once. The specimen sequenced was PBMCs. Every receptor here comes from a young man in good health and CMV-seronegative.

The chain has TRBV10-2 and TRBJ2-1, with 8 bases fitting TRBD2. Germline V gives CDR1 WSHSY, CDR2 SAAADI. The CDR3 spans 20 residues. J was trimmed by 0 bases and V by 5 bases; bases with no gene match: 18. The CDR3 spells CASSNLTAGGRPSSYNEQFF. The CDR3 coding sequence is TGCGCCAGCAGTAATCTAACGGCGGGCGGGAGGCCTAGCTCCTACAATGAGCAGTTCTTC.

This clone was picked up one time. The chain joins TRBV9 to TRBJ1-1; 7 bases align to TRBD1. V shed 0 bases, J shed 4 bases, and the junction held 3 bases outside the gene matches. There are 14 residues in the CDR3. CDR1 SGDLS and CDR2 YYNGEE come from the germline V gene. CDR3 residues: CASSVEAGGTEAFF. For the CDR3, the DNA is TGTGCCAGCAGCGTAGAAGCAGGGGGCACTGAAGCTTTCTTT.

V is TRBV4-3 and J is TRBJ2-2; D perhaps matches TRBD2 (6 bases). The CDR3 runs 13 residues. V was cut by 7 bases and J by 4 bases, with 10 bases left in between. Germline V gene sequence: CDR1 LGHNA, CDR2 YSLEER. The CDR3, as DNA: TGCGCCAGCACCGCTAGCGCCACCGGGGAGCTGTTTTTT. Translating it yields CASTASATGELFF.

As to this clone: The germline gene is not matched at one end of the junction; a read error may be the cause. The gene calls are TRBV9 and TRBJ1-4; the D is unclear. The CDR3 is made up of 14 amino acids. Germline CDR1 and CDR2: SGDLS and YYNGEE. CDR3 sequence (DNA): TGTGCCAGCAGCGTAGAAGCAACTACTGAAAAACTGTTTTTT. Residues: CASSVEATTEKLFF. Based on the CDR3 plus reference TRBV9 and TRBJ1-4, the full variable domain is DSGVTQTPKHLITATGQRVTLRCSPRSGDLSVYWYQQSLDQGLQFLIQYYNGEERAKGNILERFSAQQFPDLHSELNLSSLELGDSALYFCASSVEATTEKLFFGSGTQLSVL.

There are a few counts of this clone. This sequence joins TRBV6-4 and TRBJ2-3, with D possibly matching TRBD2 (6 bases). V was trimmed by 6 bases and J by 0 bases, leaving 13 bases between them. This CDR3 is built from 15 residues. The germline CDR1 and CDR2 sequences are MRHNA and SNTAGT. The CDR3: CASSASSGSTDTQYF. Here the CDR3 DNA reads TGTGCCAGCAGCGCCTCAAGCGGGAGCACAGATACGCAGTATTTT.

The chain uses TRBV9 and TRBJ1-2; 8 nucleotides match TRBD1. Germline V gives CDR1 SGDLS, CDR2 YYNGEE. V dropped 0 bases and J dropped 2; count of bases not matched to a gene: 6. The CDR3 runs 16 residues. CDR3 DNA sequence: TGTGCCAGCAGCGTAGGTCCCGGGACAGGAAACTATGGCTACACCTTC. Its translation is CASSVGPGTGNYGYTF.

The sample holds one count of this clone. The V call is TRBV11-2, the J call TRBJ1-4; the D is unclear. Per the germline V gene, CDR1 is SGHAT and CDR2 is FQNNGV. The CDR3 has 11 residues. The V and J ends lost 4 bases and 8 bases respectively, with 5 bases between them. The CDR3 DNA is TGTGCCAGCAGCTATCGGGAAAAACTGTTTTTT. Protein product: CASSYREKLFF.

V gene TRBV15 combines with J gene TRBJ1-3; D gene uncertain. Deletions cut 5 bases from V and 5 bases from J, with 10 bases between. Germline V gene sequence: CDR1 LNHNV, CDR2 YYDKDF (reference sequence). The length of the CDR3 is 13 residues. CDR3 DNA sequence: TGTGCCACCAGCGGACTCCGGCGAAACACCATATATTTT. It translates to CATSGLRRNTIYF.

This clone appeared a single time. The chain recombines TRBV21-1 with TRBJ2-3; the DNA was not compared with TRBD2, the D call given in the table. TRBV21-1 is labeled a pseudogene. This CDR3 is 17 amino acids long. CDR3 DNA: TGTGCCAGCAGCAAAGGGCTCAGGGACTGGCAGACAGATACGCAGTATTTT. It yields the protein CASSKGLRDWQTDTQYF.